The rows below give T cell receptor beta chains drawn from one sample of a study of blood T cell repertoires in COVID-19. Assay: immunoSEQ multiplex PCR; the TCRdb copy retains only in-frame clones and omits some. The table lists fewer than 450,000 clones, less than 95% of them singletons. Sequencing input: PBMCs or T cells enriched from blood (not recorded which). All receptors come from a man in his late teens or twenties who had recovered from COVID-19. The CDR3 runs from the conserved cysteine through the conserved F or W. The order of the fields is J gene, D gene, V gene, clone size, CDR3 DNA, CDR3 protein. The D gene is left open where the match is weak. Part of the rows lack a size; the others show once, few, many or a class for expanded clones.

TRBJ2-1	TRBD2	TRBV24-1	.	TGTGCCACCAGTGATCCCGGGACTAGCTCTGATGAGCAGTTCTTC	CATSDPGTSSDEQFF
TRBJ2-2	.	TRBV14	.	TGTGCCAGCAGCCAAGATCCCAGGGGTGCCGGGGAGCTGTTTTTT	CASSQDPRGAGELFF
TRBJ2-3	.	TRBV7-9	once	TGTGCCAGCAGCAGAGCAGTAGCTGGCACAGATACGCAGTATTTT	CASSRAVAGTDTQYF
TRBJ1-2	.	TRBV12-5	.	TGTGCTAGTGGTACAGGGAACTATGGCTACACCTTC	CASGTGNYGYTF
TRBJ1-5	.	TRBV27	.	TGTGCCAGCAGTTTAGGGGGGAGTGGGCAGCCCCAGCATTTT	CASSLGGSGQPQHF
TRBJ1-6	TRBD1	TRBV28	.	TGTGCCAGCAGTTTGCGGGACAGATATAATTCACCCCTCCACTTT	CASSLRDRYNSPLHF
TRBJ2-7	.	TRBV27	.	TGTGCCAGCAGTTCCGTGGCTAGCGCCACCTACGAGCAGTACTTC	CASSSVASATYEQYF
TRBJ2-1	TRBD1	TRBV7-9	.	TGTGCCAGCAGCCCAAAATTAGGGACAGGGAAGGGCAATGAGCAGTTCTTC	CASSPKLGTGKGNEQFF
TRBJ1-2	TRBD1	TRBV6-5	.	TGTGCCAGCAGAAGAGGACAGGGCAACTATGGCTACACCTTC	CASRRGQGNYGYTF
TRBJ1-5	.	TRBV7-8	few	TGTGCCAGCAGCCGCGGGGAAAGCAATCAGCCCCAGCATTTT	CASSRGESNQPQHF
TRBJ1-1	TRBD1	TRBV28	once	TGTGCCAGCCTACTGGGTCTTAGTAGGACAGGGAGGAACACTGAAGCTTTCTTT	CASLLGLSRTGRNTEAFF
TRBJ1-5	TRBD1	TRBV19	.	TGTGCCAGTAGTGACGGGACAGGGGAAACTCAGCCCCAGCATTTT	CASSDGTGETQPQHF
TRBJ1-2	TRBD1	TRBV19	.	TGTGCCAGTTCGGGACAGGGGGCGCGGTCGAACTATGGCTACACCTTC	CASSGQGARSNYGYTF
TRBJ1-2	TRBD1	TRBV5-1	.	TGCGCCAGCAGCTTGGGGGGACAGAGGGATGGCTACACCTTC	CASSLGGQRDGYTF
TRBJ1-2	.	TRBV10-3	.	TGTGCCATCACGGCAGGCGAACGCTATGGCTACACCTTC	CAITAGERYGYTF
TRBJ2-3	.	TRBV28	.	TGTGCCAGCAGTGGGGGGACAGATACGCAGTATTTT	CASSGGTDTQYF
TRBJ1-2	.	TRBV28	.	TGTGCCAGCAGTTCCACGGACTCTAACTATGGCTACACCTTC	CASSSTDSNYGYTF
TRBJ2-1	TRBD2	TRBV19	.	TGTGCCAGTAGTTCGGCTAGCGGGGGGAGCAATGAGCAGTTCTTC	CASSSASGGSNEQFF
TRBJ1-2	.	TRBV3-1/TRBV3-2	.	TGTGCCAGCAGCCAAGGTATAGTGAACTATGGCTACACCTTC	CASSQGIVNYGYTF
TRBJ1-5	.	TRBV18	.	TGTGCCAGCTCACCACCGCCAGGGGTTCATCAGCCCCAGCATTTT	CASSPPPGVHQPQHF
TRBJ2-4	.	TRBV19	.	TGTGCCAGTACCGCGACACGTCTAGCCAAAAACATTCAGTACTTC	CASTATRLAKNIQYF
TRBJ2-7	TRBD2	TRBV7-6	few	TGTGCCAGCAGCTTATCAGCGGGAGGGCCGTACGAGCAGTACTTC	CASSLSAGGPYEQYF
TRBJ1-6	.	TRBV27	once	TGTGCCAGCGGGACTCGTAAGAGATTCTATAATTCACCCCTCCACTTT	CASGTRKRFYNSPLHF
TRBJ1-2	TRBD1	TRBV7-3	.	TGTGCCAGCAGCCCCTACTCCGGGACAGGGGTCCCCTATGGCTACACCTTC	CASSPYSGTGVPYGYTF
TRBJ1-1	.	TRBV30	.	TGTGCCTGGAGTGTGGAGGGACCTAAGATCGGCTTGTTT	CAWSVEGPKIGLF
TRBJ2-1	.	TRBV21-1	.	TGTGCCAGCAGCAAAGTTAGTGGGCGTGGGACATTGGACAATGAGCAGTTCTTC	CASSKVSGRGTLDNEQFF
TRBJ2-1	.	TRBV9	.	TGTGCCAGCAGCCCGACTGGGGCTATATCCTACAATGAGCAGTTCTTC	CASSPTGAISYNEQFF
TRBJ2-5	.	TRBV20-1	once	TGCAGTGCTAGTGGGTGGGTAGGCGGGCTACAAGAGACCCAGTACTTC	CSASGWVGGLQETQYF
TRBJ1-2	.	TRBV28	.	TGTGCCAGCAGTGTTACTTTGGACAGCTCCTATGGCTACACCTTC	CASSVTLDSSYGYTF
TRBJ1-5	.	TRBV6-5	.	TGTGCCAGTGGAAGGGGGAATCAGCCCCAGCATTTT	CASGRGNQPQHF
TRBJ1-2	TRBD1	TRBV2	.	TGTGCCAGCATGGGACAGGGGCGCTCCTATGGCTACACCTTC	CASMGQGRSYGYTF
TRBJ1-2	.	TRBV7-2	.	TGTGCCAGCAGCTTGTTAGGGGTGGATGGCTACACCTTC	CASSLLGVDGYTF
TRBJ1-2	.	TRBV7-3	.	TGTGCCAGCAGCTTAAGCACAGGGCAAGGCTACACCTTC	CASSLSTGQGYTF
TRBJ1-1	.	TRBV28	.	TGTGCCAGCAGTTATACACAGACCCTTTTGAACACTGAAGCTTTCTTT	CASSYTQTLLNTEAFF
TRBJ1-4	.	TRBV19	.	TGTGCCAGTAGTGTGGACAGATTAAATGAAAAACTGTTTTTT	CASSVDRLNEKLFF
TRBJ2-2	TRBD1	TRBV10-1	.	TGCGCCAGCCGGGACAGCAACACCGGGGAGCTGTTTTTT	CASRDSNTGELFF
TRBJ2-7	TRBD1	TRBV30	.	TGTGCCTGGAGTGCCTCCGGGACAGCGAGATACGAGCAGTACTTC	CAWSASGTARYEQYF
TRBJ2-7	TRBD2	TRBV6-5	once	TGTGCCAGCAGTTACTTAAGCGGGGGGGCCTACGAGCAGTACTTC	CASSYLSGGAYEQYF
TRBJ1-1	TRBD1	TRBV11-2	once	TGTGCCAGCAGCTTCAGGGGGAAGAACACTGAAGCTTTCTTT	CASSFRGKNTEAFF
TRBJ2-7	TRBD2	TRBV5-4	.	TGTGCCAGCAGTTCCGGTAGCGGGAGGGCCTACGAGCAGTACTTC	CASSSGSGRAYEQYF
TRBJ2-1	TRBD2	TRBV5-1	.	TGCGCCAGCAGCTTGGACCGACTAGCGGGAGGGGCCTACAATGAGCAGTTCTTC	CASSLDRLAGGAYNEQFF
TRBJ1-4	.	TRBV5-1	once	TGCGCCAGCAGCTTTTACAGGGAGGGCGCAGCTAATGAAAAACTGTTTTTT	CASSFYREGAANEKLFF
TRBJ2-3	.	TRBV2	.	TGTGCCAGCAGTGAAGAAGGGGCTGGAGATACGCAGTATTTT	CASSEEGAGDTQYF
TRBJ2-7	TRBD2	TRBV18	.	TGTGCCAGCTCACCGGGGAGGGAGCGGGGGACCTACGAGCAGTACTTC	CASSPGRERGTYEQYF
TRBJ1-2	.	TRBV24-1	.	TGTGCCACCAGTGATTTGCTGTCAGTTCCGAACTATGGCTACACCTTC	CATSDLLSVPNYGYTF